This T cell receptor beta chain was observed in a study of blood T cell repertoires in COVID-19. TCRdb's table, derived via immunoSEQ multiplex PCR, lists solely in-frame clones and lacks some. The sample consists of more than 200,000 clones, 87% of them appearing once. As for this clone: One junction end disagrees with the germline gene, perhaps due to a read error.

Sample: PBMCs or T cells enriched from blood (not recorded which). This sequence was found in a woman aged 25 to 39 with acute COVID-19.

For the CDR3, the DNA is TGTGCCAGCAGCACGGAGATTTTCCGCAATCAACCCCAGCATTTT. It is translated as CASSTEIFRNQPQHF. The rearrangement joins TRBV7-2 to TRBJ1-5, with no clear D. The CDR3 consists of 15 residues. Germline CDR1 SGHTA, CDR2 FQGNSA.